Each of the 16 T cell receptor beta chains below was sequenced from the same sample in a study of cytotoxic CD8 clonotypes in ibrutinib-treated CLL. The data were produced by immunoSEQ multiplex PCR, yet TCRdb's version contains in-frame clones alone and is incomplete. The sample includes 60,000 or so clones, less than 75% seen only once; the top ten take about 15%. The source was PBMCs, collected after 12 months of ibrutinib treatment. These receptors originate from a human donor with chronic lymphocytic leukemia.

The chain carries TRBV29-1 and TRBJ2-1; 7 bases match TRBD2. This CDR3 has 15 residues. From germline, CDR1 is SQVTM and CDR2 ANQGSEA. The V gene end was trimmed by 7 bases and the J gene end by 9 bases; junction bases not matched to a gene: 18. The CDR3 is CSAMRGGPMSTEQFF. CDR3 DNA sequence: TGCAGCGCGATGAGGGGAGGGCCCATGTCTACTGAGCAGTTCTTC.

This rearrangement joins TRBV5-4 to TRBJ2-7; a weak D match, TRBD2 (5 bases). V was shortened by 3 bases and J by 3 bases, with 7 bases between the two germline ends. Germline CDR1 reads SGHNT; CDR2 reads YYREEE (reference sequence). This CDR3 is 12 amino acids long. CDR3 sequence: CASSSRDYEQYV. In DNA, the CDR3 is TGTGCCAGCAGCTCCCGGGACTACGAGCAGTACGTC.

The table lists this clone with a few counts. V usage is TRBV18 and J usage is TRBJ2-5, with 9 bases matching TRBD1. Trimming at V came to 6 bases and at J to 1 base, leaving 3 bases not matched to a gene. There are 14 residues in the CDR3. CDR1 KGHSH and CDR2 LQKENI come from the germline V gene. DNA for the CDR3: TGTGCCAGCTCTAGGACAGGGGTCCAAGAGACCCAGTACTTC. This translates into CASSRTGVQETQYF.

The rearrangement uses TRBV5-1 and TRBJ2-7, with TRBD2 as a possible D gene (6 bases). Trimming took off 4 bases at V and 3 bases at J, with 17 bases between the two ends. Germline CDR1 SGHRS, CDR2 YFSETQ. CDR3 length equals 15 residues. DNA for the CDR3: TGCGCCAGCAGCACGGCCGGGAGCATGATCTACGAGCAGTACTTC. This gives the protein CASSTAGSMIYEQYF.

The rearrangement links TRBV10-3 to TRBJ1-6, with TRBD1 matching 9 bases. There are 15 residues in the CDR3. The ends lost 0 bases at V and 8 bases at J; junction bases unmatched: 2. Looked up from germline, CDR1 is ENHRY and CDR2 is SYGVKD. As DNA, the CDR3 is TGTGCCATCAGTGAGTCGAGGACAGGGGATTCACCCCTCCACTTT. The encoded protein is CAISESRTGDSPLHF.

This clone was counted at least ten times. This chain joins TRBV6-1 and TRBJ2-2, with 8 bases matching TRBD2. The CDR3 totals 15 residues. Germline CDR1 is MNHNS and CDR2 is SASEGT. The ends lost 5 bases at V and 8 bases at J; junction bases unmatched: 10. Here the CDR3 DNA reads TGTGCCAGCAGTCTACTAGCGGACCTGCGAGGGGAGCTGTTTTTT. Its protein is CASSLLADLRGELFF.

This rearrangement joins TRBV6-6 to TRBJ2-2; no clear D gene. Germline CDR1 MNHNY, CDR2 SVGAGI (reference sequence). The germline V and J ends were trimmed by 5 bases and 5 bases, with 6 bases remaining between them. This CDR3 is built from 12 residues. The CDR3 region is CASSQWTGELFF. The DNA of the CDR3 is TGTGCCAGCAGTCAGTGGACCGGGGAGCTGTTTTTT.

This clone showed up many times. CDR3 in amino acids: CAWSVVGLKNEQFF. For the CDR3, the DNA is TGTGCCTGGAGTGTTGTAGGGCTAAAAAATGAGCAGTTCTTC. This rearrangement joins TRBV30 to TRBJ2-1; D remains ambiguous. Deletions cut 0 bases from V and 7 bases from J, with 13 bases between. This CDR3 region has 14 residues. CDR1 is GTSNPN, CDR2 SVGIG, per germline (reference sequence).

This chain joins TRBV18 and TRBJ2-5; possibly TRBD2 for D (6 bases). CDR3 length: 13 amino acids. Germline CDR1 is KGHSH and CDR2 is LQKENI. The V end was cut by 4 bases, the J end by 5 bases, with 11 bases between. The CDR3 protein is CASSRGGGETQYF. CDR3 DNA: TGTGCCAGCTCACGAGGAGGAGGGGAGACCCAGTACTTC. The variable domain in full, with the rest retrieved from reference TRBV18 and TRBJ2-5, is NAGVMQNPRHLVRRRGQEARLRCSPMKGHSHVYWYRQLPEEGLKFMVYLQKENIIDESGMPKERFSAEFPKEGPSILRIQQVVRGDSAAYFCASSRGGGETQYFGPGTRLLVL.

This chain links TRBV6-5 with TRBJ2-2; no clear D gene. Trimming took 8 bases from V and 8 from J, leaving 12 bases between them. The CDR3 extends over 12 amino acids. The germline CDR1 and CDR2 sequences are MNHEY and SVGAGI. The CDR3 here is CASSRVGGELFF. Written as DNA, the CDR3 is TGTGCCAGCTCCCGGGTAGGAGGGGAGCTGTTTTTT.

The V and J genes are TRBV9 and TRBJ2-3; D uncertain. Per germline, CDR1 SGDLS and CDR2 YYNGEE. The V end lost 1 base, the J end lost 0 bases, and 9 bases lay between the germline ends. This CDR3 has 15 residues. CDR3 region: CASSVSTGSTDTQYF. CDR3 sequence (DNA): TGTGCCAGCAGCGTATCCACTGGTAGCACAGATACGCAGTATTTT.

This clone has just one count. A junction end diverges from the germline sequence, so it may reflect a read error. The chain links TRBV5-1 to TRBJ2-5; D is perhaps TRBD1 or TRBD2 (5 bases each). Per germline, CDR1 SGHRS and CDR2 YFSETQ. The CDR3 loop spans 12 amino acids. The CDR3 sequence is CASSLAPGPLDF. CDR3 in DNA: TGCGCCAGCAGCTTGGCCCCGGGACCCCTGGACTTC.

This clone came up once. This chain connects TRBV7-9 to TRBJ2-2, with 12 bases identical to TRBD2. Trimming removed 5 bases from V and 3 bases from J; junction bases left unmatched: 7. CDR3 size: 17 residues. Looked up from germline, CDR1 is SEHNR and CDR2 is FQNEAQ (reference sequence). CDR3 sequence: CASSAPTSGRDTGELFF. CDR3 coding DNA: TGTGCCAGCAGCGCCCCGACTAGCGGGAGAGACACCGGGGAGCTGTTTTTT.

CDR3 in DNA: TGCGCCAGCAGCTTACCCCCAGGGGGCGGTGGCTACACCTTC. Its protein is CASSLPPGGGGYTF. This chain links TRBV5-1 with TRBJ1-2; 8 nucleotides line up with TRBD1. The germline gives CDR1 SGHRS, CDR2 YFSETQ. This CDR3 spans 14 amino acids. The V and J ends lost 2 bases and 7 bases, in that order; junction bases with no gene match: 7.

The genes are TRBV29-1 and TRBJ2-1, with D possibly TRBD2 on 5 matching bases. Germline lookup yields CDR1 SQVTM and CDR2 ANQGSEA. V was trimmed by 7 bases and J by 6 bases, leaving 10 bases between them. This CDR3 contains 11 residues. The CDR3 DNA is TGCAGCGCCATGGACTTCAATGAGCAGTTCTTC. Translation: CSAMDFNEQFF.

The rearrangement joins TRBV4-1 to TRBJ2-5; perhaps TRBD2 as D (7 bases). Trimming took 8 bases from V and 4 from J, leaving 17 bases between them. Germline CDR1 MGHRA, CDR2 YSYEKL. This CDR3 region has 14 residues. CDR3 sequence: CASSRAGAGETQYF. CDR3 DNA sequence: TGCGCCAGCTCCAGGGCGGGGGCGGGAGAGACCCAGTACTTC.